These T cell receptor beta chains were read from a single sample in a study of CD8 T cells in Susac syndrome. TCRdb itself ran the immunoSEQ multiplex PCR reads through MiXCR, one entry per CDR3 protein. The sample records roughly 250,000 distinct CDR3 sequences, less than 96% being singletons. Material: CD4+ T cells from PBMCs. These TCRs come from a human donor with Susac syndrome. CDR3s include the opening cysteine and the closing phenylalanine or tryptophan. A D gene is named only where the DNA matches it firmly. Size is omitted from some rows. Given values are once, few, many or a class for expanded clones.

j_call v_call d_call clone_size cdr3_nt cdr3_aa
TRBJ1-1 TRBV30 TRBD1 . TGTGCCTGGAGTACAGGACAGGAGCGGACTGAAGCTTTCTTT CAWSTGQERTEAFF
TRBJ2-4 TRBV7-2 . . TGTGCCAGCAGCTCGGAGCGATTGAACATTCAGTACTTC CASSSERLNIQYF
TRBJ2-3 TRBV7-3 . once TGTGCCAGCAGCCTGCTCGGTGGGGGTAATACGCAGTATTTT CASSLLGGGNTQYF
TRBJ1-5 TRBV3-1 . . TGTGCCAGCAGCCAAGATGCAGGGAGCAATCAGCCCCAGCATTTT CASSQDAGSNQPQHF
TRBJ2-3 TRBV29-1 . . TGCAGCGTTGATGATGGCATTGGCACAGATACGCAGTATTTT CSVDDGIGTDTQYF
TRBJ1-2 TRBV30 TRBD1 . TGTGCCTGGACCCCGGGGACAGACACAGGGGAGAACTTC CAWTPGTDTGENF
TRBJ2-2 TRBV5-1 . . TGCGCCAGCAGCTTGGGGGTCGACACCGGGGAGCTGTTTTTT CASSLGVDTGELFF
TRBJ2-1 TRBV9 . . TGTGCCAGCAGCGAAGGACCCTATTACAATGAGCAGTTCTTC CASSEGPYYNEQFF
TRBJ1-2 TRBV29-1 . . TGCAGCGCCGAAACCTCGCAGGGAGTCTATGGCTACACCTTC CSAETSQGVYGYTF
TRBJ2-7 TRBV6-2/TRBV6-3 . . TGTGCCAGCAGTTATGGCGGGGCGGCCTCCTACGAGCAGTACTTC CASSYGGAASYEQYF
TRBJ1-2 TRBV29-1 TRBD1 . TGCAGCGTTGATTACATGACAGGGGGCTTCTATGGCTACACCTTC CSVDYMTGGFYGYTF
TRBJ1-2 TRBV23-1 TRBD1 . TGCGCCAGCAGTCAATACAGGGGGCGACCCTATGGCTACACCTTC CASSQYRGRPYGYTF
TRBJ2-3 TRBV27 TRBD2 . TGTGCCAGCAGCTGGACTAGCGGGGATACGCAGTATTTT CASSWTSGDTQYF
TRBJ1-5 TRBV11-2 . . TGTGCCAGCAGCTTAGACCCATTTCAGCCCCAGCATTTT CASSLDPFQPQHF
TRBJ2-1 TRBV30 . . TGTGCCTCAAGGTCAATGAATGAGCAGTTCTTC CASRSMNEQFF
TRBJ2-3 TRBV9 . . TGTGCCAGCAGCAACTCAGGGCAACGGACAGATACGCAGTATTTT CASSNSGQRTDTQYF
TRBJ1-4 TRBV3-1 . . TGTGCCAGCAGCCAAGATCCTAATGAAAAACTGTTTTTT CASSQDPNEKLFF
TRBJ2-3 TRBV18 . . TGTGCCAGCTCAGACACTAGGACGGCAGATACGCAGTATTTT CASSDTRTADTQYF
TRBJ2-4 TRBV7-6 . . TGTGCCAGCAGCTTAGGGGGCCCTGGGGCCATTCAGTACTTC CASSLGGPGAIQYF